This T cell receptor beta chain was retrieved from a study of T cell responses to AZD1222 COVID-19 vaccine. Findings and caveats of the study: Reports say nearly half of spike-specific TCRs go after unmutated variant regions. Two doses of AZD1222 preceded a rise in Spike-specific TCR breadth and depth. Dominant CD4 TCR responses targeted spike regions 160-218 and 743-854. The donor cohort was predominantly white British with a female majority, and clonal diversity may have been underestimated.

For this clone: Its specificity is unknown.

The CDR3 covers 15 residues. V gave up 5 bases and J gave up 2 bases; unmatched junction bases: 7. Germline V lookup: CDR1 MDHEN, CDR2 SYDVKM. Data came from immunoSEQ multiplex PCR; TCRdb stores just in-frame clones and leaves some out. This table holds fewer than 85,000 clones, roughly 80% found once. Specimen: peripheral blood, collected 28 days after the second AZD1222 dose. The clonotype originates from an adult who received the AZD1222 COVID-19 vaccine. This chain links TRBV28 with TRBJ1-2, with 8 bases lining up with TRBD1. The CDR3 DNA reads TGTGCCAGCAGTCCGGGGGACAGGCCAAACTATGGCTACACCTTC. Translation: CASSPGDRPNYGYTF.